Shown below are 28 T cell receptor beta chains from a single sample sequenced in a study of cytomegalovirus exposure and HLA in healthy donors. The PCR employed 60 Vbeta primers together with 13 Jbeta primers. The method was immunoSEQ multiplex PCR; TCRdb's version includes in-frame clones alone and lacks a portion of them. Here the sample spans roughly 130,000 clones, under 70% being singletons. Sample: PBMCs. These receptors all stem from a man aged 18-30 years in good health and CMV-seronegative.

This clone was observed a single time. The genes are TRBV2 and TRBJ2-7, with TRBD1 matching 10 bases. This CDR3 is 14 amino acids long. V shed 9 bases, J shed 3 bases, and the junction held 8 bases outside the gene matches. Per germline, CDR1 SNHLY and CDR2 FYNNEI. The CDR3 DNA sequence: TGTGCCAGTAAACCGGGACAGGGGTTCTACGAGCAGTACTTC. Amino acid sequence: CASKPGQGFYEQYF.

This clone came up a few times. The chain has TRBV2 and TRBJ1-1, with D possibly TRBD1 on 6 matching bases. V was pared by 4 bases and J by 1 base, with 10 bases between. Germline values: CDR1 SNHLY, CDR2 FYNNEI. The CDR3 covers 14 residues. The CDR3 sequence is CASSASRGNTEAFF. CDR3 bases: TGTGCCAGCAGTGCCTCCAGGGGGAACACTGAAGCTTTCTTT.

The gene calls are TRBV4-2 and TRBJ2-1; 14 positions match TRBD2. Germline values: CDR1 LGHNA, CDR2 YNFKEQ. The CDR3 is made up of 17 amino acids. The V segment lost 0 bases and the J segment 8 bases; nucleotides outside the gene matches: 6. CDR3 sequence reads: CASSQDPGTSGGDEQFF. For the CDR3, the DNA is TGTGCCAGCAGCCAAGATCCCGGGACTAGCGGGGGCGATGAGCAGTTCTTC.

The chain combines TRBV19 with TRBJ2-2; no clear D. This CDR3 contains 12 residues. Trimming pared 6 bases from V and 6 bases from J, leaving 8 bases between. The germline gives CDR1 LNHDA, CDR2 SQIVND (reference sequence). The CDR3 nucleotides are TGTGCCAGTAGCAAACAGTCCGGGGAGCTGTTTTTT. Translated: CASSKQSGELFF.

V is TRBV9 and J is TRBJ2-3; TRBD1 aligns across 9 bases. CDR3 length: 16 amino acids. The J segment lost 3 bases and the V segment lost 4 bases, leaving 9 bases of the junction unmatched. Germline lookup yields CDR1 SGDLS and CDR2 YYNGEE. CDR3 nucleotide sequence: TGTGCCAGCAGCCTCAGTTCCGGGACAGGGACAGATACGCAGTATTTT. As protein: CASSLSSGTGTDTQYF.

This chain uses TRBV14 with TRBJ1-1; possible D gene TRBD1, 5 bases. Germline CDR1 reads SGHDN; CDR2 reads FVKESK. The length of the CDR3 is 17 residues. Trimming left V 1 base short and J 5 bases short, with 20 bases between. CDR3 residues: CASSQVSTETLRTEAFF. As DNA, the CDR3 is TGTGCCAGCAGCCAAGTGTCGACAGAGACTTTACGGACTGAAGCTTTCTTT. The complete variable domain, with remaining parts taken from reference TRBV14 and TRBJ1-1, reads EAGVTQFPSHSVIEKGQTVTLRCDPISGHDNLYWYRRVMGKEIKFLLHFVKESKQDESGMPNNRFLAERTGGTYSTLKVQPAELEDSGVYFCASSQVSTETLRTEAFFGQGTRLTVV.

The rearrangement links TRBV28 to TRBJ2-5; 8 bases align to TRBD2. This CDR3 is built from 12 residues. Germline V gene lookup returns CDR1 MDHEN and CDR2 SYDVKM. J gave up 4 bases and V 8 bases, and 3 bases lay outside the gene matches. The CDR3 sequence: CASCLAGETQYF. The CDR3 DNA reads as TGTGCCAGCTGCCTAGCGGGAGAGACCCAGTACTTC.

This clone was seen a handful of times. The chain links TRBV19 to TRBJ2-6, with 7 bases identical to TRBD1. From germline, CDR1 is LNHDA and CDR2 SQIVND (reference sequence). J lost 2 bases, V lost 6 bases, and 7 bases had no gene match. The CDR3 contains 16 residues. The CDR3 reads CASSPRTGAGANVLTF. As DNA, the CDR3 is TGTGCCAGTAGCCCCCGGACAGGTGCTGGGGCCAACGTCCTGACTTTC.

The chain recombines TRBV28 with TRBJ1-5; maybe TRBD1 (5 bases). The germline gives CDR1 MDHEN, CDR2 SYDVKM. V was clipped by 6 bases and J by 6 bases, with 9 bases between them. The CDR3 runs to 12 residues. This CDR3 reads CASRGGRQPQHF. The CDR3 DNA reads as TGTGCCAGCAGGGGGGGACGTCAGCCCCAGCATTTT.

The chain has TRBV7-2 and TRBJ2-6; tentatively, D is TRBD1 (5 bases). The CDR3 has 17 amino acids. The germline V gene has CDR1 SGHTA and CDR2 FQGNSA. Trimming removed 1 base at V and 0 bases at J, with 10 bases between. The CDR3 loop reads CASSLGGLSSGANVLTF. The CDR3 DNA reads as TGTGCCAGCAGCTTAGGGGGCCTCAGCTCTGGGGCCAACGTCCTGACTTTC.

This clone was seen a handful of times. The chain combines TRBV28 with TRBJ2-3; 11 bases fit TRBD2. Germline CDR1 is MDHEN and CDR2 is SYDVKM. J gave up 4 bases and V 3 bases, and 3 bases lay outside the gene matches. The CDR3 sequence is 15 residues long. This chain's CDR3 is CASSFGTSGADTQYF. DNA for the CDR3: TGTGCCAGCAGTTTTGGGACTAGCGGAGCAGATACGCAGTATTTT.

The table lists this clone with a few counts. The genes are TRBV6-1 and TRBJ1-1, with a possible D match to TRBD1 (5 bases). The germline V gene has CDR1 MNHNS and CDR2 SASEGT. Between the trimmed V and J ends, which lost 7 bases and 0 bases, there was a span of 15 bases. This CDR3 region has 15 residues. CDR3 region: CASKSRQWVNTEAFF. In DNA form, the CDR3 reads TGTGCCAGCAAGAGCCGACAGTGGGTGAACACTGAAGCTTTCTTT.

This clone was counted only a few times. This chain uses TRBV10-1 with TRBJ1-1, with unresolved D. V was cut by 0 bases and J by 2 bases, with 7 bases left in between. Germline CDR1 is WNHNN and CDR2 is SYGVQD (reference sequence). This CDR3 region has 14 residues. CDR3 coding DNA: TGCGCCAGCAGTGAGTCCGGGAGTAACACTGAAGCTTTCTTT. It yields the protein CASSESGSNTEAFF.

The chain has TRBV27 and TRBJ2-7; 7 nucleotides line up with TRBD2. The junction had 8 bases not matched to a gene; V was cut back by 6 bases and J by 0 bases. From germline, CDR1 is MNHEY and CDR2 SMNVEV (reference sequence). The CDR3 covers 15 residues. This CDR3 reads CASRVMGGSSYEQYF. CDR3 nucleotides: TGTGCCAGCAGAGTTATGGGGGGGAGCTCCTACGAGCAGTACTTC.

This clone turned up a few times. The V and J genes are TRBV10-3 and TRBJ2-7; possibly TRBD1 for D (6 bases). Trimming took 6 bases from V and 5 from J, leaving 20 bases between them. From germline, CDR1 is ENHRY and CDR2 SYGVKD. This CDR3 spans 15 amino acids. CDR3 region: CAISQGTTNGDEQYF. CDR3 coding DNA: TGTGCCATCAGCCAGGGGACGACCAATGGGGACGAGCAGTACTTC.

The CDR3 DNA sequence: TGTGCCAGCAGCGCAAGAAACAGGGACGAGCAGTACTTC. Its protein product is CASSARNRDEQYF. This chain joins TRBV7-9 and TRBJ2-7; TRBD1 might be the D (6 bases). Trimming cost V 5 bases and J 5 bases, with 13 bases left between them. The CDR3 sequence is 13 residues long. Germline V gene data show CDR1 as SEHNR and CDR2 as FQNEAQ (reference sequence).

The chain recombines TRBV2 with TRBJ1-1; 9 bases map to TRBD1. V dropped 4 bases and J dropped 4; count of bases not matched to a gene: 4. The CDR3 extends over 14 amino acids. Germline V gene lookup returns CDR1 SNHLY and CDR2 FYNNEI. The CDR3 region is CASSGRDRATEAFF. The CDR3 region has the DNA TGTGCCAGCAGTGGCCGGGACAGGGCCACTGAAGCTTTCTTT.

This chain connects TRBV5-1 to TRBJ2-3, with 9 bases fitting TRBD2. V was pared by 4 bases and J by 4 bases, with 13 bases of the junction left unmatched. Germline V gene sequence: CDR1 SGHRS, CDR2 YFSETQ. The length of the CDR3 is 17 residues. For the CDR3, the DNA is TGCGCCAGCAGCCCCATAGGCGGGAGGGCCTTCCCAGATACGCAGTATTTT. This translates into CASSPIGGRAFPDTQYF.

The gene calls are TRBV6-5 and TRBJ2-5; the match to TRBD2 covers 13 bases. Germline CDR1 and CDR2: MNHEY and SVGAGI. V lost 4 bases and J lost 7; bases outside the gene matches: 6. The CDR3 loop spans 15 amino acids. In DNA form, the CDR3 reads TGTGCCAGCAGTTCGGGGACTAGCGGGACAGGGACCCAGTACTTC. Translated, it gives CASSSGTSGTGTQYF.

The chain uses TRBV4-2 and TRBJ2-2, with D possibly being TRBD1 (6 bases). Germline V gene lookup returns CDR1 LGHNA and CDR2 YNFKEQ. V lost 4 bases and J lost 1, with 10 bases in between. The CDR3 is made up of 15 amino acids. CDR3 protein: CASSLDSGNTGELFF. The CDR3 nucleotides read TGTGCCAGCAGCCTGGACAGTGGGAACACCGGGGAGCTGTTTTTT.

The CDR3 coding sequence is TGTGCCAGCGGACTAGCGGGAAGAGAGACCCAGTACTTC. Its protein product is CASGLAGRETQYF. This chain joins TRBV2 and TRBJ2-5; 12 bases are a match to TRBD2. The germline V gene encodes CDR1 SNHLY and CDR2 FYNNEI. CDR3 size: 13 residues. The junction had 2 bases not matched to a gene; V was cut back by 8 bases and J by 4 bases.

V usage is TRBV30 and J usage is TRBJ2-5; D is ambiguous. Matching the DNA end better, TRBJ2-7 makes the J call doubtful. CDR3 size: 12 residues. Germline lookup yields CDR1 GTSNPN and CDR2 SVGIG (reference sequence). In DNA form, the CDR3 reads TGTGCCTGGAGTGTACCCGCCTACGAGCAGTACTTC. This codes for CAWSVPAYEQYF.

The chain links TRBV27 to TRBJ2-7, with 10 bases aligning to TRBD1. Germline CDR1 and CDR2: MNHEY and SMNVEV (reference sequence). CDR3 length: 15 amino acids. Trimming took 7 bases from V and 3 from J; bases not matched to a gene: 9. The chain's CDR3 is CASMTDRDRGYEQYF. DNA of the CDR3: TGTGCCAGCATGACGGACCGGGACAGGGGCTACGAGCAGTACTTC.

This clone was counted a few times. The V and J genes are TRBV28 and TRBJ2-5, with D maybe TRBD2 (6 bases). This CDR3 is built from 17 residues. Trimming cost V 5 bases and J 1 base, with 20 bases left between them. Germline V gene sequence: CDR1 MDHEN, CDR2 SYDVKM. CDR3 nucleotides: TGTGCCAGCAGTCCGTTGTTCCTTAGCGGAGTCCAAGAGACCCAGTACTTC. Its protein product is CASSPLFLSGVQETQYF.

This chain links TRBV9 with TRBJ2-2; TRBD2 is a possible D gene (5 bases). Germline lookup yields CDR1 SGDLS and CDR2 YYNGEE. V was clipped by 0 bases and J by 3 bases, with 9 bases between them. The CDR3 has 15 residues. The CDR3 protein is CASSVGADYTGELFF. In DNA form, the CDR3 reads TGTGCCAGCAGCGTAGGAGCGGACTACACCGGGGAGCTGTTTTTT.

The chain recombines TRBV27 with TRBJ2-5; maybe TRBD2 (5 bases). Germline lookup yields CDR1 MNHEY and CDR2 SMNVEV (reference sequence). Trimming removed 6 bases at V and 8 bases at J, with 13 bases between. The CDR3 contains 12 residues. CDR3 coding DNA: TGTGCCAGCAGACGATTGGGAGAAACCCAGTACTTC. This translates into CASRRLGETQYF.

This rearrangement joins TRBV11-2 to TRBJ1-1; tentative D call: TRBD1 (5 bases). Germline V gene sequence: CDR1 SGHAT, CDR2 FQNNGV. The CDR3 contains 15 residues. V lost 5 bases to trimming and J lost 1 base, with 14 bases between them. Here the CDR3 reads CASSTPGLPNTEAFF. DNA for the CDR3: TGTGCCAGCAGCACGCCGGGACTCCCGAACACTGAAGCTTTCTTT. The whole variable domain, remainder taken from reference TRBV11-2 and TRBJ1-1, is EAGVAQSPRYKIIEKRQSVAFWCNPISGHATLYWYQQILGQGPKLLIQFQNNGVVDDSQLPKDRFSAERLKGVDSTLKIQPAKLEDSAVYLCASSTPGLPNTEAFFGQGTRLTVV.

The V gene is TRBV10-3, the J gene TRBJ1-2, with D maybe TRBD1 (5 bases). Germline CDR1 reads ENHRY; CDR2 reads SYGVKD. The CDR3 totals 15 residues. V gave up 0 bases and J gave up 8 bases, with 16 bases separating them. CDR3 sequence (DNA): TGTGCCATCAGTGAGTCCGGAGTCCAGGGTGAAGGCTACACCTTC. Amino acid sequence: CAISESGVQGEGYTF.